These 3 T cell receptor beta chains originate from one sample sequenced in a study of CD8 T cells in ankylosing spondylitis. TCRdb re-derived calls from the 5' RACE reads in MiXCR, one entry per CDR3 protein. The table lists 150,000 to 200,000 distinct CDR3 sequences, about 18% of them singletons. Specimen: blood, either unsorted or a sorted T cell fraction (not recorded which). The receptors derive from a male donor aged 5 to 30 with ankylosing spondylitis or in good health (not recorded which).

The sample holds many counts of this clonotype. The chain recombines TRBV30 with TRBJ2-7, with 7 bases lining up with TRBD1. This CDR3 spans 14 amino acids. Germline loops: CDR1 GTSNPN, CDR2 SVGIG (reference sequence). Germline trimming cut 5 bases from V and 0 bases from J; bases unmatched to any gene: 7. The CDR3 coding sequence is TGTGCCTGGGGACGGGACAGCCTCTCCTACGAGCAGTACTTC. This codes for CAWGRDSLSYEQYF.

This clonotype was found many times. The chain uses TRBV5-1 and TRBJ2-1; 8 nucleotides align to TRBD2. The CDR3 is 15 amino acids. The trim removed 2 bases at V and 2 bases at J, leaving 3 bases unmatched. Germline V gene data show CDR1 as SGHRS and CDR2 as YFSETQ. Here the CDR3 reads CASSFPGGTYNEQFF. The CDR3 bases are TGCGCCAGCAGCTTTCCGGGAGGGACCTACAATGAGCAGTTCTTC.

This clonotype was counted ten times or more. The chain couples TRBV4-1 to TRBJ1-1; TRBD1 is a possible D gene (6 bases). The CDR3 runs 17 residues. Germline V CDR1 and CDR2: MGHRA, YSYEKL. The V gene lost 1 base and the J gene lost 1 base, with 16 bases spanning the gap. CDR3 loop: CASSQGAGGRGNTEAFF. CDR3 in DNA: TGCGCCAGCAGCCAAGGGGCTGGCGGCAGGGGGAACACTGAAGCTTTCTTT.